This T cell receptor beta chain was retrieved from a study of T cell changes during pregnancy in multiple sclerosis. Per the germline V gene, CDR1 is MDHEN and CDR2 is SYDVKM. This CDR3 comprises 14 residues. Trimming took 11 bases from V and 4 from J, leaving 18 bases between them. Libraries were prepared by immunoSEQ multiplex PCR; TCRdb keeps only in-frame clonotypes and omits some of them. The sample carries some 68,000 clones, 92% recorded once. Sequenced material: peripheral blood, taken in the second trimester of pregnancy. The source is a female donor in good health, enrolled as a control in a pregnancy study. The genes are TRBV28 and TRBJ2-1; tentatively, D is TRBD1 (5 bases). DNA of the CDR3: TGTGCCCCTACCAGGGCAGTCTCTTACAATGAGCAGTTCTTC. Protein sequence: CAPTRAVSYNEQFF.